The rows below give T cell receptor beta chains drawn from one sample of a study of Ad26.COV2.S vaccination and SARS-CoV-2 variants. TCRdb keeps only in-frame clones here, not all; method: immunoSEQ multiplex PCR. The table includes 440,000 or so clones, 89% detected once. This sample comprised peripheral blood, obtained in a trial of Ad26.COV2.S vaccine versus placebo. Receptors originate from a person aged 18-65 years who received the Ad26.COV2.S COVID-19 vaccine or a placebo. Each CDR3 is given with its conserved first and last residue. The D gene is left open where the match is weak. Expanded clones are given a class, and other clones once, few, many or no size at all.

j_call: TRBJ2-7
v_call: TRBV9
clone_size: .
d_call: .
cdr3_aa: CASSPGPSYEQYF
cdr3_nt: TGTGCCAGCAGCCCAGGCCCGTCCTACGAGCAGTACTTC

j_call: TRBJ2-1
v_call: TRBV13
clone_size: .
d_call: .
cdr3_aa: CASSSEYNEQFF
cdr3_nt: TGTGCCAGCAGCTCTGAATACAATGAGCAGTTCTTC

j_call: TRBJ2-6
v_call: TRBV28
clone_size: .
d_call: TRBD2
cdr3_aa: CASSTGGGHRPSGANVLTF
cdr3_nt: TGTGCCAGCAGTACGGGGGGGGGACACCGTCCCTCTGGGGCCAACGTCCTGACTTTC

j_call: TRBJ2-1
v_call: TRBV11-3
clone_size: .
d_call: .
cdr3_aa: CASSLGAGYNEQFF
cdr3_nt: TGTGCCAGCAGCCTCGGGGCAGGTTACAATGAGCAGTTCTTC

j_call: TRBJ2-7
v_call: TRBV2
clone_size: .
d_call: TRBD1
cdr3_aa: CASSRQGAYPQYF
cdr3_nt: TGTGCCAGCAGTAGGCAGGGGGCCTACCCTCAGTACTTC

j_call: TRBJ2-5
v_call: TRBV25-1
clone_size: .
d_call: TRBD2
cdr3_aa: CASSDASGGAWETQYF
cdr3_nt: TGTGCCAGCAGTGATGCTAGCGGGGGGGCTTGGGAGACCCAGTACTTC

j_call: TRBJ1-4
v_call: TRBV7-9
clone_size: .
d_call: .
cdr3_aa: CASSLTSGINEKLFF
cdr3_nt: TGTGCCAGCAGCTTGACCAGCGGGATTAATGAAAAACTGTTTTTT

j_call: TRBJ1-5
v_call: TRBV19
clone_size: .
d_call: .
cdr3_aa: CASRPEISNQPQHF
cdr3_nt: TGTGCCAGTAGACCTGAGATTAGCAATCAGCCCCAGCATTTT

j_call: TRBJ2-7
v_call: TRBV9
clone_size: .
d_call: .
cdr3_aa: CASSQAFGEQYF
cdr3_nt: TGTGCCAGCAGCCAGGCTTTTGGGGAGCAGTACTTC

j_call: TRBJ1-2
v_call: TRBV6-6
clone_size: .
d_call: .
cdr3_aa: CASRNAGQLSNGYTF
cdr3_nt: TGTGCCAGCCGCAATGCGGGACAACTAAGTAATGGCTACACCTTC

j_call: TRBJ1-2
v_call: TRBV6-6
clone_size: .
d_call: .
cdr3_aa: CASSPANYGYTF
cdr3_nt: TGTGCCAGCAGTCCCGCTAACTATGGCTACACCTTC

j_call: TRBJ2-1
v_call: TRBV2
clone_size: .
d_call: TRBD2
cdr3_aa: CASSEWGTSSYNEQFF
cdr3_nt: TGTGCCAGCAGTGAATGGGGGACTAGTTCCTACAATGAGCAGTTCTTC

j_call: TRBJ1-1
v_call: TRBV5-4
clone_size: .
d_call: .
cdr3_aa: CASSLDGGSRAKNSEAFF
cdr3_nt: TGTGCCAGCAGCTTGGACGGGGGATCAAGGGCCAAGAACTCTGAAGCTTTCTTT

j_call: TRBJ2-5
v_call: TRBV7-3
clone_size: .
d_call: .
cdr3_aa: CASSLKLGETQYF
cdr3_nt: TGTGCCAGCAGCTTAAAGCTGGGAGAGACCCAGTACTTC

j_call: TRBJ2-1
v_call: TRBV27
clone_size: .
d_call: .
cdr3_aa: CASGALSSYNEQFF
cdr3_nt: TGTGCCAGCGGAGCGCTGAGCTCCTACAATGAGCAGTTCTTC

j_call: TRBJ2-5
v_call: TRBV7-9
clone_size: .
d_call: TRBD2
cdr3_aa: CASSFGLAQTQYF
cdr3_nt: TGTGCCAGCAGCTTTGGACTAGCCCAGACCCAGTACTTC

j_call: TRBJ2-7
v_call: TRBV5-1
clone_size: .
d_call: TRBD2
cdr3_aa: CASSLASGVTPYEQYF
cdr3_nt: TGCGCCAGCAGCTTGGCTAGCGGGGTCACCCCCTACGAGCAGTACTTC

j_call: TRBJ1-1
v_call: TRBV5-1
clone_size: once
d_call: .
cdr3_aa: CASSSYSGFRNTEAFF
cdr3_nt: TGCGCCAGCAGCTCCTACAGTGGGTTCAGGAACACTGAAGCTTTCTTT

j_call: TRBJ2-1
v_call: TRBV27
clone_size: once
d_call: TRBD1
cdr3_aa: CASSPHVPGQGNNEQFF
cdr3_nt: TGTGCCAGCAGTCCCCACGTCCCGGGACAGGGAAACAATGAGCAGTTCTTC

j_call: TRBJ2-5
v_call: TRBV24-1
clone_size: .
d_call: TRBD1
cdr3_aa: CATSDRTGGSETQYF
cdr3_nt: TGTGCCACCAGTGACAGGACAGGGGGCTCAGAGACCCAGTACTTC

j_call: TRBJ1-5
v_call: TRBV10-2
clone_size: .
d_call: .
cdr3_aa: CASSDFGSNQPQHF
cdr3_nt: TGCGCCAGCAGTGATTTTGGGAGCAATCAGCCCCAGCATTTT

j_call: TRBJ1-1
v_call: TRBV28
clone_size: .
d_call: .
cdr3_aa: CASSPPPNTEAFF
cdr3_nt: TGTGCCAGCAGTCCTCCTCCGAACACTGAAGCTTTCTTT

j_call: TRBJ2-7
v_call: TRBV4-2
clone_size: .
d_call: TRBD2
cdr3_aa: CASSQGLASGKYEQYF
cdr3_nt: TGTGCCAGCAGCCAAGGTTTGGCTAGCGGGAAATACGAGCAGTACTTC

j_call: TRBJ2-1
v_call: TRBV9
clone_size: .
d_call: TRBD2
cdr3_aa: CASTPSSGGARDNEQFF
cdr3_nt: TGTGCCAGCACTCCTTCTAGCGGGGGGGCCCGAGACAATGAGCAGTTCTTC

j_call: TRBJ2-5
v_call: TRBV18
clone_size: .
d_call: .
cdr3_aa: CASSPPATQETQYF
cdr3_nt: TGTGCCAGCTCACCACCGGCGACCCAAGAGACCCAGTACTTC

j_call: TRBJ2-5
v_call: TRBV4-3
clone_size: .
d_call: TRBD1
cdr3_aa: CASSQERGTGGIKETQYF
cdr3_nt: TGCGCCAGCAGCCAAGAAAGGGGGACAGGGGGGATAAAAGAGACCCAGTACTTC

j_call: TRBJ2-3
v_call: TRBV7-6
clone_size: .
d_call: .
cdr3_aa: CASSLARSGHTDTQYF
cdr3_nt: TGTGCCAGCAGCTTAGCGAGATCGGGGCACACAGATACGCAGTATTTT

j_call: TRBJ2-1
v_call: TRBV9
clone_size: .
d_call: .
cdr3_aa: CASSMPDRPPMEGQFF
cdr3_nt: TGTGCCAGCAGCATGCCCGACAGGCCCCCAATGGAGGGGCAGTTCTTC

j_call: TRBJ2-1
v_call: TRBV3-1/TRBV3-2
clone_size: .
d_call: .
cdr3_aa: CASSRSRRDLYNEQFF
cdr3_nt: TGTGCCAGCAGCCGAAGCCGCAGAGATCTCTACAATGAGCAGTTCTTC

j_call: TRBJ2-5
v_call: TRBV11-1
clone_size: .
d_call: .
cdr3_aa: CASTVSLQETQYF
cdr3_nt: TGTGCCAGCACCGTCTCCCTCCAAGAGACCCAGTACTTC

j_call: TRBJ1-2
v_call: TRBV27
clone_size: once
d_call: .
cdr3_aa: CASRGGAANYGYTF
cdr3_nt: TGTGCCAGCAGAGGGGGGGCGGCTAACTATGGCTACACCTTC

j_call: TRBJ1-4
v_call: TRBV5-8
clone_size: once
d_call: .
cdr3_aa: CASNNRARGSFNEKLFF
cdr3_nt: TGTGCCAGCAACAATAGGGCTCGAGGCTCCTTTAATGAAAAACTGTTTTTT

j_call: TRBJ2-3
v_call: TRBV5-5
clone_size: .
d_call: .
cdr3_aa: CASSLVVATDTQYF
cdr3_nt: TGTGCCAGCAGCTTGGTGGTAGCTACAGATACGCAGTATTTT

j_call: TRBJ1-3
v_call: TRBV25-1
clone_size: .
d_call: .
cdr3_aa: CASSDPGPTGNTIYF
cdr3_nt: TGTGCCAGCAGTGACCCGGGACCCACTGGAAACACCATATATTTT

j_call: TRBJ1-3
v_call: TRBV2
clone_size: .
d_call: .
cdr3_aa: CASSQERGRGNTIYF
cdr3_nt: TGTGCCAGCAGTCAAGAGAGGGGTCGTGGAAACACCATATATTTT

j_call: TRBJ2-2
v_call: TRBV11-3
clone_size: .
d_call: .
cdr3_aa: CASSFLDTGELFF
cdr3_nt: TGTGCCAGCAGCTTCCTCGACACCGGGGAGCTGTTTTTT

j_call: TRBJ1-2
v_call: TRBV21-1
clone_size: .
d_call: .
cdr3_aa: CASSNPRPGGYTF
cdr3_nt: TGTGCCAGCAGCAACCCCAGGCCAGGGGGCTACACCTTC

j_call: TRBJ2-2
v_call: TRBV7-9
clone_size: .
d_call: .
cdr3_aa: CASSEDSLTNTGELFF
cdr3_nt: TGTGCCAGCAGCGAGGACAGCCTTACGAACACCGGGGAGCTGTTTTTT

j_call: TRBJ1-1
v_call: TRBV29-1
clone_size: .
d_call: .
cdr3_aa: CSVAGRMNTEAFF
cdr3_nt: TGCAGCGTTGCAGGCAGAATGAACACTGAAGCTTTCTTT

j_call: TRBJ1-2
v_call: TRBV7-9
clone_size: .
d_call: .
cdr3_aa: CASSLELGVYGYTF
cdr3_nt: TGTGCCAGCAGCTTAGAGTTAGGGGTCTATGGCTACACCTTC

j_call: TRBJ1-2
v_call: TRBV4-1
clone_size: .
d_call: TRBD1
cdr3_aa: CASSQGTANYGYTF
cdr3_nt: TGCGCCAGCAGCCAGGGGACAGCAAACTATGGCTACACCTTC

j_call: TRBJ2-3
v_call: TRBV5-5
clone_size: .
d_call: .
cdr3_aa: CASSLQAARTDTQYF
cdr3_nt: TGTGCCAGCAGCTTGCAAGCCGCACGGACAGATACGCAGTATTTT

j_call: TRBJ2-1
v_call: TRBV12-3/TRBV12-4
clone_size: .
d_call: .
cdr3_aa: CASSLRGEQFF
cdr3_nt: TGTGCCAGCAGTTTGAGGGGTGAGCAGTTCTTC

j_call: TRBJ2-3
v_call: TRBV27
clone_size: .
d_call: .
cdr3_aa: CASSFPGNTDTQYF
cdr3_nt: TGTGCCAGCAGTTTTCCCGGGAACACAGATACGCAGTATTTT

j_call: TRBJ2-3
v_call: TRBV4-1
clone_size: .
d_call: TRBD2
cdr3_aa: CASSHGLAGNVDTQYF
cdr3_nt: TGCGCCAGCAGCCACGGACTAGCGGGGAATGTCGATACGCAGTATTTT

j_call: TRBJ2-7
v_call: TRBV2
clone_size: .
d_call: TRBD2
cdr3_aa: CASSVGLAGGGSEQYF
cdr3_nt: TGTGCCAGCAGCGTCGGACTAGCGGGAGGAGGCAGCGAGCAGTACTTC

j_call: TRBJ1-4
v_call: TRBV4-1
clone_size: once
d_call: TRBD1
cdr3_aa: CASRRTGLNEKLFF
cdr3_nt: TGCGCCAGCAGGCGGACAGGCCTTAATGAAAAACTGTTTTTT

j_call: TRBJ1-2
v_call: TRBV5-1
clone_size: once
d_call: TRBD1
cdr3_aa: CASSLDRGTAYGYTF
cdr3_nt: TGCGCCAGCAGCTTGGACCGCGGGACAGCCTATGGCTACACCTTC

j_call: TRBJ1-2
v_call: TRBV6-1
clone_size: .
d_call: .
cdr3_aa: CASSEAGTGRVFGYTF
cdr3_nt: TGTGCCAGCAGTGAAGCTGGAACAGGGAGAGTCTTTGGCTACACCTTC

j_call: TRBJ2-3
v_call: TRBV5-1
clone_size: .
d_call: TRBD2
cdr3_aa: CASSLGQLAGATDTQYF
cdr3_nt: TGCGCCAGCAGCTTGGGGCAACTAGCGGGGGCCACAGATACGCAGTATTTT

j_call: TRBJ1-2
v_call: TRBV6-2/TRBV6-3
clone_size: .
d_call: .
cdr3_aa: CASSYSPPTQYGYTF
cdr3_nt: TGTGCCAGCAGTTACTCTCCCCCGACCCAATATGGCTACACCTTC

j_call: TRBJ2-1
v_call: TRBV5-4
clone_size: .
d_call: .
cdr3_aa: CASSLGGTSYNEQFF
cdr3_nt: TGTGCCAGCAGCTTGGGCGGGACCTCCTACAATGAGCAGTTCTTC

j_call: TRBJ2-5
v_call: TRBV4-2
clone_size: .
d_call: .
cdr3_aa: CASSQGDGGETQYF
cdr3_nt: TGTGCCAGCAGCCAAGGGGACGGGGGAGAGACCCAGTACTTC

j_call: TRBJ1-2
v_call: TRBV7-9
clone_size: .
d_call: .
cdr3_aa: CASSPRGFGYTF
cdr3_nt: TGTGCCAGCAGCCCCCGGGGGTTTGGCTACACCTTC

j_call: TRBJ1-2
v_call: TRBV10-3
clone_size: once
d_call: TRBD1
cdr3_aa: CAIRGQGIHYGYTF
cdr3_nt: TGTGCCATAAGGGGACAGGGGATTCACTATGGCTACACCTTC

j_call: TRBJ2-7
v_call: TRBV5-1
clone_size: .
d_call: TRBD1
cdr3_aa: CASSFGRGRGTQIDEQYF
cdr3_nt: TGCGCCAGCAGCTTTGGACGCGGCAGGGGGACCCAAATCGACGAGCAGTACTTC

j_call: TRBJ2-3
v_call: TRBV27
clone_size: .
d_call: .
cdr3_aa: CASSRTRTDTQYF
cdr3_nt: TGTGCCAGCAGCCGGACCCGCACAGATACGCAGTATTTT

j_call: TRBJ2-7
v_call: TRBV28
clone_size: .
d_call: .
cdr3_aa: CATCSRDDEQYF
cdr3_nt: TGTGCCACCTGCTCCAGAGATGACGAGCAGTACTTC

j_call: TRBJ1-1
v_call: TRBV7-9
clone_size: .
d_call: .
cdr3_aa: CASSLVFGDRTGAGTEAFF
cdr3_nt: TGTGCCAGCAGCTTAGTGTTTGGTGACCGCACCGGGGCGGGCACTGAAGCTTTCTTT